These 12 T cell receptor beta chains came from one sample sequenced in a study of OX40 agonist ivuxolimab in advanced cancers. Libraries were prepared by immunoSEQ multiplex PCR; TCRdb keeps only in-frame clonotypes and omits some of them. The sample consists of about 62,000 clones, more than 85% of them appearing once. The material was CD4+ or CD8+ T cells sorted from blood, obtained in a trial of the OX40 agonist ivuxolimab. The receptors stem from an adult with an advanced solid tumor such as melanoma, head and neck, liver or kidney cancer.

The chain recombines TRBV7-6 with TRBJ2-7, with 8 bases lining up with TRBD1. This CDR3 has 16 amino acids. Germline V gives CDR1 SGHVS, CDR2 FNYEAQ. The V segment lost 3 bases and the J segment 2 bases; nucleotides outside the gene matches: 9. The CDR3: CASSFGPGQVTYEQYF. DNA for the CDR3: TGTGCCAGCAGCTTCGGACCGGGACAGGTGACCTACGAGCAGTACTTC. The full variable domain, with the rest looked up from reference TRBV7-6 and TRBJ2-7, is GAGVSQSPRYKVTKRGQDVALRCDPISGHVSLYWYRQALGQGPEFLTYFNYEAQQDKSGLPNDRFSAERPEGSISTLTIQRTEQRDSAMYRCASSFGPGQVTYEQYFGPGTRLTVT.

V gene TRBV5-1 combines with J gene TRBJ2-1; TRBD2 matches 9 bases. The CDR3 is 15 residues long. In germline, CDR1 is SGHRS, CDR2 YFSETQ. The trim removed 4 bases at V and 4 bases at J, leaving 6 bases unmatched. The CDR3 loop is CASSDLAGAYNEQFF. The CDR3 DNA sequence: TGCGCCAGCAGCGACTTAGCGGGGGCATACAATGAGCAGTTCTTC.

This chain links TRBV6-6 with TRBJ2-7; 13 bases are a match to TRBD2. CDR1 MNHNY and CDR2 SVGAGI come from the germline V gene (reference sequence). This CDR3 is built from 13 residues. After removal of 8 bases from V and 5 bases from J, the junction contained 3 bases not matched to a gene. The CDR3: CASEGLAGDEQYF. CDR3 nucleotides: TGTGCCAGCGAAGGACTAGCGGGAGACGAGCAGTACTTC.

J is TRBJ2-1 and V is TRBV4-3; TRBD2 aligns across 12 bases. The CDR3 consists of 16 residues. The germline gives CDR1 LGHNA, CDR2 YSLEER. V lost 4 bases to trimming and J lost 4 bases; unmatched junction nucleotides: 5. The CDR3 reads CASSPRTSGAYNEQFF. DNA of the CDR3: TGCGCCAGCAGCCCCCGGACTAGCGGGGCTTACAATGAGCAGTTCTTC.

The chain couples TRBV27 to TRBJ2-1; 13 bases match TRBD2. The germline V gene has CDR1 MNHEY and CDR2 SMNVEV (reference sequence). Trimming cost V 5 bases and J 2 bases; bases outside gene matches: 6. This CDR3 region has 17 residues. The CDR3 DNA reads as TGTGCCAGCAGTCCCGGGACTAGCGGGGCGACCTACAATGAGCAGTTCTTC. This codes for CASSPGTSGATYNEQFF.

The sample holds one count of this clone. CDR3 in DNA: TGTGCCAGCCGTCCCCAAGATGGATATGAGCAGTTCTTC. The encoded protein is CASRPQDGYEQFF. The rearrangement uses TRBV27 and TRBJ2-1; no definite D call. The CDR3 extends over 13 amino acids. V was pared by 8 bases and J by 8 bases, with 16 bases between. Per the germline V gene, CDR1 is MNHEY and CDR2 is SMNVEV (reference sequence).

The table lists this clone with a count of one. The rearrangement uses TRBV7-9 and TRBJ1-2; no definite D call. Germline assignment: CDR1 SEHNR and CDR2 FQNEAQ (reference sequence). V was trimmed by 1 base and J by 6 bases, leaving 9 bases between them. CDR3 length: 13 amino acids. CDR3: CASSLGGLDGYTF. CDR3 DNA sequence: TGTGCCAGCAGCTTAGGGGGTTTGGATGGCTACACCTTC.

This chain's CDR3 is CAISEPGVSGEKLFF. The CDR3 DNA reads as TGTGCCATCTCCGAGCCGGGGGTTAGCGGTGAAAAACTGTTTTTT. This rearrangement joins TRBV10-3 to TRBJ1-4, with D possibly matching TRBD1 (5 bases). The CDR3 has 15 amino acids. In germline, CDR1 is ENHRY, CDR2 SYGVKD. The V end lost 8 bases, the J end lost 7 bases, and 20 bases lay between the germline ends.

The rearrangement links TRBV4-1 to TRBJ2-3; D call uncertain. V lost 0 bases to trimming and J lost 2 bases, with 12 bases between them. Germline-derived CDR1 and CDR2 are MGHRA and YSYEKL. The CDR3 is 16 amino acids. CDR3 protein: CASSQDGVDFTDTQYF. In DNA form, the CDR3 reads TGCGCCAGCAGCCAAGATGGGGTAGACTTCACAGATACGCAGTATTTT.

DNA of the CDR3: TGTGCCAGCAGCTTAACCGGGGAGGAAGAGACCCAGTACTTC. Residues: CASSLTGEEETQYF. The chain recombines TRBV7-9 with TRBJ2-5; D might be TRBD2 (6 bases). Trimming left V 2 bases short and J 3 bases short, with 10 bases between. This CDR3 comprises 14 residues. Germline V CDR1 and CDR2: SEHNR, FQNEAQ (reference sequence).

The J gene is TRBJ1-1, the V gene TRBV2; D not resolved. This CDR3 spans 14 amino acids. V was trimmed by 4 bases and J by 1 base, leaving 10 bases between them. The germline gives CDR1 SNHLY, CDR2 FYNNEI. The CDR3, as DNA: TGTGCCAGCAGTGTGGGTGGTGCGAACACTGAAGCTTTCTTT. Translation gives CASSVGGANTEAFF.

The chain couples TRBV7-6 to TRBJ2-1, with a possible D match to TRBD1 (6 bases). CDR3 length equals 12 residues. From germline, CDR1 is SGHVS and CDR2 FNYEAQ. The ends were cut back, 5 bases at V and 7 bases at J, with 9 bases in the middle. CDR3 DNA sequence: TGTGCCAGCAGCCTACAGGGTAATGAGCAGTTCTTC. Its translation: CASSLQGNEQFF. Looking up the rest from reference TRBV7-6 and TRBJ2-1 gives the full variable domain: GAGVSQSPRYKVTKRGQDVALRCDPISGHVSLYWYRQALGQGPEFLTYFNYEAQQDKSGLPNDRFSAERPEGSISTLTIQRTEQRDSAMYRCASSLQGNEQFFGPGTRLTVL.